A selection of T cell receptor beta chains follows, all from one sample in a study of CD8+ T cells in alopecia areata. Some clones are missing from TCRdb's copy, which holds only in-frame ones; the method was immunoSEQ multiplex PCR. The sample includes a few hundred thousand clones, less than 45% of them seen just once. The sample consisted of CD4+ T cells sorted from blood, taken at approximately week 34, from a patient treated with tofacitinib. These receptors were obtained from a human donor with alopecia areata. The CDR3 runs from the conserved cysteine through the conserved F or W. D genes are given only for firm matches. A clone size is listed for some rows: how often the clone was seen (once, few, many), or a class if it is expanded.

CASSSSGLHNEQFF	TGCGCCAGCAGCTCCTCGGGGCTTCACAATGAGCAGTTCTTC	TRBV5-1	TRBJ2-1	.	.
CASSVGLGGNEQFF	TGTGCCAGCAGCGTAGGTTTGGGGGGCAATGAGCAGTTCTTC	TRBV9	TRBJ2-1	.	.
CASSTQTGDRGAQYF	TGTGCCAGCAGCACACAGACGGGGGACAGAGGGGCCCAGTACTTC	TRBV9	TRBJ2-5	.	.
CSASFRMGYTF	TGCAGTGCTAGTTTCAGGATGGGCTACACCTTC	TRBV20-1	TRBJ1-2	.	.
CASNPTTLNTGELFF	TGTGCCAGCAACCCCACGACACTGAACACCGGGGAGCTGTTTTTT	TRBV6-1	TRBJ2-2	.	.
CAISEPGNMNYGYTF	TGTGCCATCAGTGAGCCCGGGAATATGAACTATGGCTACACCTTC	TRBV10-3	TRBJ1-2	few	.
CASSTGRNQPQHF	TGTGCCAGCAGTACTGGTCGCAATCAGCCCCAGCATTTT	TRBV6-5	TRBJ1-5	few	.
CASSPQGGDTEAFF	TGTGCCAGCTCACCACAGGGAGGGGACACTGAAGCTTTCTTT	TRBV18	TRBJ1-1	.	.
CASSPGQVSSGANVLTF	TGTGCCAGCAGCCCGGGACAGGTTTCCTCTGGGGCCAACGTCCTGACTTTC	TRBV7-9	TRBJ2-6	few	TRBD1
CASSEGLADTQYF	TGTGCCAGCAGCGAAGGACTAGCGGATACGCAGTATTTT	TRBV7-3	TRBJ2-3	few	TRBD2